This T cell receptor (beta chain) was profiled in a study of CD8 T cells in acute hepatitis C reinfection. The protocol was immunoSEQ multiplex PCR, while the TCRdb copy is restricted to in-frame clones and leaves out a portion. The sample lists more than 35,000 clones; around nine tenths were seen once. On this clone itself: The antigen remains unidentified.

General study results and limits: A V04-02/J02-02 clonotype was among about a dozen public ones, independent of outcome. Overrepresentation in the naive pool did not explain the preferential TRBV04 and TRBV06 usage seen in all groups.

Unmatched junction bases numbered 10, after V lost 4 bases and J lost 5 bases. There are 17 residues in the CDR3. CDR1 is MNHEY and CDR2 is SMNVEV in the germline V gene (reference sequence). The sample's time point: naive CD8 control sorted from an acute-time-point sample. Acute primary HCV infection: positive HCV RNA or antibody test after negative test within 24 weeks. The specimen was naive CD8+ T cells from PBMCs. This clonotype was obtained from a man aged 25 to 40 with chronic hepatitis C. This chain links TRBV27 with TRBJ2-3; the match to TRBD2 covers 12 bases. The CDR3 loop is CASSSWVTSGSIDTQYF. Here the CDR3 DNA reads TGTGCCAGCAGTTCTTGGGTGACTAGCGGGAGTATAGATACGCAGTATTTT.